The 10 T cell receptor beta chains listed next were all sequenced from one sample in a study of monozygotic twins with inflammatory bowel disease. TCRdb reprocessed the 5' RACE reads; each CDR3 protein has one entry and no DNA is given. This sample contains approximately 160,000 distinct CDR3 sequences. The sequenced material came from blood. The receptors here all came from a human donor with ulcerative colitis or Crohn's disease, or a healthy co-twin of an affected twin (not recorded which).

V is TRBV5-1 and J is TRBJ1-3. Germline lookup yields CDR1 SGHRS and CDR2 YFSETQ. CDR3 length: 14 residues. The CDR3 protein is CASSLDSSGNTIYF.

This rearrangement joins TRBV3-1 to TRBJ2-1. CDR1 is LGHDT and CDR2 is YNNKEL in the germline V gene (reference sequence). This CDR3 spans 15 amino acids. This CDR3 is CASSQMGIRYNEQFF.

The rearrangement links TRBV13 to TRBJ2-7; TCRdb lists TRBD1, though no DNA is available to test this call. The CDR3 runs 14 residues. The germline gives CDR1 PRHDT, CDR2 FYEKMQ (reference sequence). The CDR3 is CASSLRRDRDEQYF. Drawing the rest from reference TRBV13 and TRBJ2-7, the complete variable domain is AAGVIQSPRHLIKEKRETATLKCYPIPRHDTVYWYQQGPGQDPQFLISFYEKMQSDKGSIPDRFSAQQFSDYHSELNMSSLELGDSALYFCASSLRRDRDEQYFGPGTRLTVT.

The V call is TRBV6-1, the J call TRBJ2-7; TCRdb's D gene call, TRBD1, goes unchecked for lack of DNA. This CDR3 spans 14 amino acids. CDR1 MNHNS and CDR2 SASEGT come from the germline V gene. This CDR3 is CASSEAPGAFEQYF.

This CDR3 is CAWMERGRRPAYGYTF. V is TRBV30 and J is TRBJ1-2; the D gene TCRdb calls, TRBD1, cannot be checked with no DNA. The CDR3 is 16 amino acids. Germline V CDR1 and CDR2: GTSNPN, SVGIG (reference sequence). The entire variable domain, with the rest obtained from reference TRBV30 and TRBJ1-2, is as follows: SQTIHQWPATLVQPVGSPLSLECTVEGTSNPNLYWYRQAAGRGLQLLFYSVGIGQISSEVPQNLSASRPQDRQFILSSKKLLLSDSGFYLCAWMERGRRPAYGYTFGSGTRLTVV.

The rearrangement links TRBV5-1 to TRBJ1-2; TCRdb picks TRBD1, but there is no DNA to check that call. Looked up from germline, CDR1 is SGHRS and CDR2 is YFSETQ. The CDR3 extends over 16 amino acids. This chain's CDR3 is CASSPGTASKNYGYTF.

V is TRBV7-9 and J is TRBJ2-3; lacking DNA, the TRBD1 call made by TCRdb goes unchecked. From germline, CDR1 is SEHNR and CDR2 FQNEAQ (reference sequence). This CDR3 has 12 residues. CDR3 protein: CAGETGTDTQYF.

The chain recombines TRBV28 with TRBJ2-1. Germline lookup yields CDR1 MDHEN and CDR2 SYDVKM. The CDR3 extends over 13 amino acids. The CDR3 reads CASSFPKYNEQFF.

This chain connects TRBV6-5 to TRBJ2-5; no DNA is available, so the TRBD1 call from TCRdb remains unchecked. The germline gives CDR1 MNHEY, CDR2 SVGAGI. The CDR3 runs 12 residues. CDR3 amino acids: CASSPGPGTQYF.

The chain has TRBV7-2 and TRBJ1-2. Per germline, CDR1 SGHTA and CDR2 FQGNSA. The CDR3 spans 15 residues. The CDR3 sequence: CASSLELSSNYGYTF. The full variable domain, completed using reference TRBV7-2 and TRBJ1-2, is GAGVSQSPSNKVTEKGKDVELRCDPISGHTALYWYRQSLGQGLEFLIYFQGNSAPDKSGLPSDRFSAERTGGSVSTLTIQRTQQEDSAVYLCASSLELSSNYGYTFGSGTRLTVV.